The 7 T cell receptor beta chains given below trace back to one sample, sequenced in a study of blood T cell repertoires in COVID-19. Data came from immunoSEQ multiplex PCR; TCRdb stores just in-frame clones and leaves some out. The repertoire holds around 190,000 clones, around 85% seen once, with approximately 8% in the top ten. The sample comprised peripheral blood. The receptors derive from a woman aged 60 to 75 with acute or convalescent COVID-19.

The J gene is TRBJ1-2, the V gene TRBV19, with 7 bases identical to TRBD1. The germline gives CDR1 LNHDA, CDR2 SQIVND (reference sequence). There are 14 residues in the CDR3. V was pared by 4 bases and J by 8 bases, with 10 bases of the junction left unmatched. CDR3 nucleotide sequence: TGTGCCAGTAGTACGCATACAGGGGTAGGGGGCTACACCTTC. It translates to CASSTHTGVGGYTF.

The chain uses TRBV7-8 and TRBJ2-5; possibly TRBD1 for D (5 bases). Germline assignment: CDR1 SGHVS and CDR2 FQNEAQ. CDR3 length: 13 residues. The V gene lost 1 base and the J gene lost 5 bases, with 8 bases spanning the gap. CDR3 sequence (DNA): TGTGCCAGCAGCTTAGGGTCAGGGGAGACCCAGTACTTC. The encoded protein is CASSLGSGETQYF.

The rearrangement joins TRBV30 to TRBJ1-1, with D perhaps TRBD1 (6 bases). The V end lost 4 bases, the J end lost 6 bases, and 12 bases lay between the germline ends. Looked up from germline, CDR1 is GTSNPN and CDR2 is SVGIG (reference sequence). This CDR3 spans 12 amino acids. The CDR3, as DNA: TGTGCCTGGAACAGGGATACCGCTGAAGCTTTCTTT. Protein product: CAWNRDTAEAFF.

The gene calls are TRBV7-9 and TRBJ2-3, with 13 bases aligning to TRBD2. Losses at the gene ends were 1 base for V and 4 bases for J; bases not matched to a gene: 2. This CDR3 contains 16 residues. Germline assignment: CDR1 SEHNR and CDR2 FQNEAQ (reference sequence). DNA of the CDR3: TGTGCCAGCAGCTTAGGGACTAGCGGGAGATCAGATACGCAGTATTTT. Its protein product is CASSLGTSGRSDTQYF. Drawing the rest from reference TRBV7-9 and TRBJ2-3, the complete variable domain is DTGVSQNPRHKITKRGQNVTFRCDPISEHNRLYWYRQTLGQGPEFLTYFQNEAQLEKSRLLSDRFSAERPKGSFSTLEIQRTEQGDSAMYLCASSLGTSGRSDTQYFGPGTRLTVL.

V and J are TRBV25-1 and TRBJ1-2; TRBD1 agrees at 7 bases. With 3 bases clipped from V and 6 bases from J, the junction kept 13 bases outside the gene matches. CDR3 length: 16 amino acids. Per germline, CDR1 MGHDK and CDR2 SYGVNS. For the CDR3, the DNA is TGTGCCAGCAGTGAGTCTTATCGAGGGGGCAATGATGGCTACACCTTC. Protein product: CASSESYRGGNDGYTF.

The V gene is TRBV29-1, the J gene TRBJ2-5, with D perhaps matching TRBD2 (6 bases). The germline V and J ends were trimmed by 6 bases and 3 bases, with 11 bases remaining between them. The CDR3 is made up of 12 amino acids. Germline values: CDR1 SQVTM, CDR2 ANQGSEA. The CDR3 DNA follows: TGCAGCGTGGGTACGGGGGAAGAGACCCAGTACTTC. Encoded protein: CSVGTGEETQYF.

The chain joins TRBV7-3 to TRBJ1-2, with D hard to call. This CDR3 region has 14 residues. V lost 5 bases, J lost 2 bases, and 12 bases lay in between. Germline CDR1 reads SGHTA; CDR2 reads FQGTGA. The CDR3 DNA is TGTGCCAGCAGCCCCCAGGCAACCAACTATGGCTACACCTTC. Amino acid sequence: CASSPQATNYGYTF.